A selection of T cell receptor beta chains follows, all from one sample in a study of blood T cell repertoires in COVID-19. Profiled with immunoSEQ multiplex PCR; TCRdb holds only in-frame clones, not every one. The sample lists about 170,000 clones, 80% to 85% occurring once. Sequencing was done on a sample of peripheral blood. These TCRs come from a man between 65 and 80 years old with active or convalescent COVID-19. Both conserved end residues are trimmed from each CDR3.

v_call,cdr3_aa
TRBV27,ASSLLRGRGEKLF
TRBV7-2,ASSQDRAKNIQY
TRBV5-5,ASSFEGTGGYNEQF
TRBV30,AWRPGGFNSPLH
TRBV13,ASSQAWTRTGRTYEQY
TRBV7-2,ASSPGTANTEAF
TRBV7-9,ASTNRGRSGANVLT
TRBV3-1/TRBV3-2,ASRPGGQSQGDTEAF
TRBV9,ASSAPVGQGHHEQY
TRBV7-8,ASSLAAPNTEAF
TRBV14,ASSQDGARGAF
TRBV18,ASSPRSGGRSYEQY
TRBV18,ASSPTGVDYGYT
TRBV4-3,ASSQGRTSGILYEQY
TRBV19,ASSIETATYEQY
TRBV27,ASTRTSGSLSYEQY
TRBV7-2,ASSLAGAGETQY
TRBV29-1,SVEVNSYEQY
TRBV7-2,ASSRARDFTDTQY
TRBV6-2/TRBV6-3,ASSLRQGGRSEAF
TRBV4-1,ASGRPGQGRRGANVLT
TRBV24-1,ATSEPGQGAYEQY
TRBV2,ASSEPTTGTGRFNEQF
TRBV18,ASSPPGTGGFYNEQF
TRBV6-5,ASSYASGSTNEKLF
TRBV6-2/TRBV6-3,ASSEEEYGYT
TRBV6-6,ASSYSGGSSEQY
TRBV6-2/TRBV6-3,ASSYGAGPGEQY
TRBV20-1,SASSWDRENIQY
TRBV19,ASSRDRGSYEQY
TRBV4-3,ASSQAASGSGANVLT
TRBV5-1,ASSSGTRAGGTDTQY
TRBV15,ATSRDPGQGNQPQH
TRBV11-2,ASSRAFDRGQTPNEKLF
TRBV18,ASSPDRVNEQY
TRBV11-2,ASSRSQEERDTQY
TRBV6-5,ASSPRTGGNIQY
TRBV7-8,ASSFLRGQETQY
TRBV9,ASSVAGGPYNEQF
TRBV7-2,ASSVDRGDYGYT
TRBV6-2/TRBV6-3,ASNPKGGSSNQPQH
TRBV5-1,ASSLSGGRPYEQY
TRBV18,ASSPPLGGRNEQY
TRBV11-3,ASSPSLAGVNEQF
TRBV27,ASSSHGQVWRQY
TRBV20-1,SASTGVALLNTEAF
TRBV24-1,ATTQDRGHEQF
TRBV5-4,ASSLASGAEQY
TRBV9,ASSNIAGGDEQY
TRBV5-4,ASSRLSSQETQY
TRBV3-1/TRBV3-2,ASSTFGLRANYGYT
TRBV12-3/TRBV12-4,ASITQGYDEAF
TRBV4-2,ASSQEGQRTNEQF
TRBV11-2,ASSSEGGGPFYNEQF
TRBV30,AWKSWDRDYNEQF
TRBV15,ATSRDLGIGNQPQH
TRBV29-1,SVGSLAAFGYNEQF
TRBV5-4,ASSYRDSHSYEQY
TRBV30,AWSVRGEQF
TRBV5-1,ASSLGAEASEQY